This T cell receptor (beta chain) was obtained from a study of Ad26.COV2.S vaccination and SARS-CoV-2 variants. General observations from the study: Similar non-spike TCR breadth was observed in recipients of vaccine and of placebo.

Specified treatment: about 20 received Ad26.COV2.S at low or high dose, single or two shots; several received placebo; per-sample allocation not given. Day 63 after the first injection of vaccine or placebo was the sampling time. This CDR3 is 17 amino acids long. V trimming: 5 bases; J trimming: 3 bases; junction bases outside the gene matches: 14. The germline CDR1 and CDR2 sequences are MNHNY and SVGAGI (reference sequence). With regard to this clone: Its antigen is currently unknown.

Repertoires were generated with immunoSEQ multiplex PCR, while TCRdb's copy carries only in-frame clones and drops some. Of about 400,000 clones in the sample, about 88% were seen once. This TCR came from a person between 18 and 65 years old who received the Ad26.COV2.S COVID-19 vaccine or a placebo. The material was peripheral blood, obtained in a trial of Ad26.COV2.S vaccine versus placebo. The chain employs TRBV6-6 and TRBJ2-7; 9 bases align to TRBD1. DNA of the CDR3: TGTGCCAGCAGTCCCCTTCCAACCGGGACAGGGTACTACGAGCAGTACTTC. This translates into CASSPLPTGTGYYEQYF.